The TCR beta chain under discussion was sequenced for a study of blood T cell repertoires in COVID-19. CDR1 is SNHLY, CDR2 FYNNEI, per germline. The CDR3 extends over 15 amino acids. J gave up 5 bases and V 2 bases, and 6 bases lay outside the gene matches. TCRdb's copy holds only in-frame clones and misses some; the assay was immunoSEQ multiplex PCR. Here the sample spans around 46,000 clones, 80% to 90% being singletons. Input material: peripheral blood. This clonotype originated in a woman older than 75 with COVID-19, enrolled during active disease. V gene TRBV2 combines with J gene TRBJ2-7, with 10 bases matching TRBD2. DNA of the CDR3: TGTGCCAGCAGTGAATTTGGTCTAGCGGGAGACGAGCAGTACTTC. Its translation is CASSEFGLAGDEQYF.